This entry lists 5 T cell receptor beta chains sequenced from one sample in a study of T-cell memory formation after mild COVID-19. TCRdb recomputed calls from the 5' RACE reads with MiXCR, one row per CDR3 protein. The profile shows some 490,000 distinct CDR3 sequences, 15% to 20% of them singletons. The sequenced sample consisted of PBMCs or a T cell subset sorted from them (not recorded which). The receptors originated from an adult woman who had mild COVID-19 (a few samples of this study predate the infection). Cell type and time point are not known.

This clonotype was detected many times. The chain joins TRBV7-8 to TRBJ2-1; D perhaps matches TRBD1 (7 bases). The germline V and J ends were trimmed by 1 base and 4 bases, with 11 bases remaining between them. CDR3 size: 15 residues. Looked up from germline, CDR1 is SGHVS and CDR2 is FQNEAQ. CDR3 region: CASSLGRGPYNEQFF. The CDR3 DNA reads as TGTGCCAGCAGCTTAGGGAGGGGGCCTTACAATGAGCAGTTCTTC.

The rearrangement joins TRBV11-3 to TRBJ2-7, with 9 bases that match TRBD1. The CDR3 runs to 15 residues. V trimming: 3 bases; J trimming: 5 bases; junction bases outside the gene matches: 8. Germline V CDR1 and CDR2: SGHNT, YENEEA. DNA for the CDR3: TGTGCCAGCAGCTTCGAGGGGACAGGGTCCGACGAGCAGTACTTC. The encoded protein is CASSFEGTGSDEQYF.

In its sample, this clonotype was seen a few times. The J gene is TRBJ1-1, the V gene TRBV4-2, with D unresolved. Germline V lookup: CDR1 LGHNA, CDR2 YNFKEQ. V was shortened by 1 base and J by 0 bases, with 15 bases between the two germline ends. This CDR3 comprises 17 residues. This chain's CDR3 is CASSQALRRRVNTEAFF. DNA for the CDR3: TGTGCCAGCAGCCAAGCCCTCAGGAGGAGGGTGAACACTGAAGCTTTCTTT.

The gene calls are TRBV28 and TRBJ2-5; TRBD2 matches at 10 bases. Per the germline V gene, CDR1 is MDHEN and CDR2 is SYDVKM. The CDR3 is 15 residues long. The V segment lost 5 bases and the J segment 3 bases; nucleotides outside the gene matches: 6. DNA for the CDR3: TGTGCCAGCAGTAATACCGGGACTAGCGAAGAGACCCAGTACTTC. It specifies CASSNTGTSEETQYF.

In DNA form, the CDR3 reads TGCAGTGCTAGCTTGGGGTCCCGAAAGGATACGCAGTATTTT. Protein sequence: CSASLGSRKDTQYF. J is TRBJ2-3 and V is TRBV20-1; D is undetermined. Trimming cost V 3 bases and J 6 bases, with 16 bases left between them. Germline CDR1 and CDR2: DFQATT and SNEGSKA (reference sequence). The CDR3 is 14 residues long.